This T cell receptor beta chain comes out of a study of siplizumab effects on memory and regulatory T cells. Whole-study findings and limits: Sequences that were alloreactive and traceable to unstimulated CD4+ memory cells were significantly reduced by siplizumab. Mappable alloreactive CD4+ clones were on average around 69% Treg-derived with siplizumab, 26.9% in controls. Both greater diversity than memory cells and a major contribution to the alloresponse seemed to characterize naive T cells. Suppression by proliferating Tregs derived from siplizumab cultures was not verified.

A note on this clone: Its matching antigen is unknown.

This table comes from immunoSEQ multiplex PCR, and its TCRdb copy is limited to in-frame clones, with some not included. The table shows about 72,000 clones, with more than 80% occurring only once. Germline CDR1 is LNHNV and CDR2 is YYDKDF (reference sequence). The CDR3 length is 18 residues. V lost 1 base, J lost 0 bases, and 17 bases lay in between. The chain recombines TRBV15 with TRBJ2-3, with a weak D call TRBD1 (5 bases). The origin of this receptor is a human donor in good health. Sequencing was performed on CD8+ T cells sorted from blood. CDR3 residues: CATSRADSPPISTDTQYF. The CDR3 DNA is TGTGCCACCAGCAGAGCTGACAGCCCTCCTATTAGCACAGATACGCAGTATTTT.